A selection of T cell receptor beta chains follows, all from one sample in a study of human T cells and chemical hapten exposure. In TCRdb, the RACE reads were re-called with MiXCR into one record per CDR3 protein. This table has approximately 370,000 distinct CDR3 sequences, about 5.4% appearing once. Sequences were derived from whole blood, sampled in connection with sensitization to the hapten diphenylcyclopropenone (DPC). The receptors were sampled from a woman aged 18-29 years with alopecia areata. Some clones in this sample may be carry-over from other donors' samples. CDR3s include the opening cysteine and the closing phenylalanine or tryptophan. A D gene is named only where the DNA matches it firmly. The size of a clone is reported for some rows only, either as once, few or many, or as a class for expanded clones.

>TRBJ2-5|14|TRBV7-2|many|TRBD1
TGTGCCAGCAGCCGACAGGGCCCCCAAGAGACCCAGTACTTC
CASSRQGPQETQYF
>TRBJ2-3|13|TRBV5-5|few|NA
TGTGCCAGCAGCCCGGGCAGGGGAGATACGCAGTATTTT
CASSPGRGDTQYF
>TRBJ2-5|15|TRBV7-3|few|NA
TGTGCCAGCAGCTTAACGTCAGGGTTTCAAGAGACCCAGTACTTC
CASSLTSGFQETQYF
>TRBJ1-4|14|TRBV6-6|many|NA
TGTGCCAGCAGCCAACAAGCAACTAATGAAAAACTGTTTTTT
CASSQQATNEKLFF
>TRBJ1-5|16|TRBV7-8|NA|NA
TGTGCCAGCAGCTTAGATACTACTTTTAGCAATCAGCCCCAGCATTTT
CASSLDTTFSNQPQHF
>TRBJ2-7|12|TRBV9|few|NA
TGTGCCAGCAGCGCCACCCCCCACGAGCAGTACTTC
CASSATPHEQYF
>TRBJ1-1|13|TRBV7-9|many|NA
TGTGCCAGCAGCTTTGAGGGTGGCACTGAAGCTTTCTTT
CASSFEGGTEAFF
>TRBJ2-5|17|TRBV5-1|many|NA
TGCGCCAGCAGCTTGCCACCTCCGGGCCCCCGGGGTGGGACCCAGTACTTC
CASSLPPPGPRGGTQYF
>TRBJ2-4|15|TRBV4-3|few|NA
TGCGCCAGCAGCCAAGAGTATACAGGAGCAAACATTCAGTACTTC
CASSQEYTGANIQYF
>TRBJ2-1|13|TRBV29-1|NA|TRBD2
TGCAGCGCCGGCGGGGGGATCTACAATGAGCAGTTCTTC
CSAGGGIYNEQFF